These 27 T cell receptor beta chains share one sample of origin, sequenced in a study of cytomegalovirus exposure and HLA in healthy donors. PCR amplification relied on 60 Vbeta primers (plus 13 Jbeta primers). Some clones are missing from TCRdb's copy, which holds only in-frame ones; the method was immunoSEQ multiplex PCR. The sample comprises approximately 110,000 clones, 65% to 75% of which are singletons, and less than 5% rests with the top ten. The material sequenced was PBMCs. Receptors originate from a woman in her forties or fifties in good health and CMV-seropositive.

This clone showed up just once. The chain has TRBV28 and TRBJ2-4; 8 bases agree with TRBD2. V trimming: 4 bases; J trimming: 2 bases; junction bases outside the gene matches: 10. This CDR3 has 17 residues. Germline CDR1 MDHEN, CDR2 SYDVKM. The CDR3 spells CASSSLASGGPKNIQYF. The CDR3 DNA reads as TGTGCCAGCAGTTCCTTGGCAAGCGGGGGACCCAAAAACATTCAGTACTTC.

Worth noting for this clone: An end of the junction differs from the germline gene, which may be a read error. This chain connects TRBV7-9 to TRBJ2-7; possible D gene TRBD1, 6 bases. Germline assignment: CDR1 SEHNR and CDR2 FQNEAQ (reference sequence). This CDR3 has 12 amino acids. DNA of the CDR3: TGTTCCAGCCGAGACAGGTACTACGAGCAGTACTTC. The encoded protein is CSSRDRYYEQYF.

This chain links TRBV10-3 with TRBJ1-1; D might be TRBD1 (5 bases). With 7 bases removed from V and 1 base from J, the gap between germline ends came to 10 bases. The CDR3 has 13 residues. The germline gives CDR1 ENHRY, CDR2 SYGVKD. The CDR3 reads CAIKWGGNTEAFF. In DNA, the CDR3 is TGTGCCATCAAATGGGGCGGGAACACTGAAGCTTTCTTT.

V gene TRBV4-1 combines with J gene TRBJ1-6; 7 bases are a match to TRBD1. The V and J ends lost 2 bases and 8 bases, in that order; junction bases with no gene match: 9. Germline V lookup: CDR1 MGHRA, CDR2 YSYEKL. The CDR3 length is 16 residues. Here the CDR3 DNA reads TGCGCCAGCAGCCAAATCCTGACAGGGCTCGATTCACCCCTCCACTTT. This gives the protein CASSQILTGLDSPLHF.

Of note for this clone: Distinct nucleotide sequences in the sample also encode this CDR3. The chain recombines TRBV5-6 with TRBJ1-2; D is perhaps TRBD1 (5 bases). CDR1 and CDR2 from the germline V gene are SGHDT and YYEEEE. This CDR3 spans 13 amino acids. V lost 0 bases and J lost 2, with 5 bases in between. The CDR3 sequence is CASSLAGNYGYTF. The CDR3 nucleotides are TGTGCCAGCAGCTTGGCAGGGAACTATGGCTACACCTTC.

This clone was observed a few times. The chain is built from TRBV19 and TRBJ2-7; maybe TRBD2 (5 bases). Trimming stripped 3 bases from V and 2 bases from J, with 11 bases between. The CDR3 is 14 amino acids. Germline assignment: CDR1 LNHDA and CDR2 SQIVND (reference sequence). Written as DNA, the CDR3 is TGTGCCAGTAGTATGGTCGCGGGTCCCTACGAGCAGTACTTC. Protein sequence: CASSMVAGPYEQYF.

The CDR3 nucleotides read TGTGCCAGCAGCGCTTTCGACAGGGGGAAAGGCTACACCTTC. Its protein product is CASSAFDRGKGYTF. The chain has TRBV11-1 and TRBJ1-2; 9 nucleotides agree with TRBD1. Germline V gene sequence: CDR1 SGHAT, CDR2 FQDESV (reference sequence). This CDR3 has 14 residues. V lost 5 bases and J lost 8; bases outside the gene matches: 9.

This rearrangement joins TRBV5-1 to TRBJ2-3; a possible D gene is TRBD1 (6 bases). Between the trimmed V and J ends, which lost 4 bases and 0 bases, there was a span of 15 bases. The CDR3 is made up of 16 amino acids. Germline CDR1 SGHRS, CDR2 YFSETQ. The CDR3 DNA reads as TGCGCCAGCAGCGCCGGACAGTTTACTAGCACAGATACGCAGTATTTT. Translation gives CASSAGQFTSTDTQYF.

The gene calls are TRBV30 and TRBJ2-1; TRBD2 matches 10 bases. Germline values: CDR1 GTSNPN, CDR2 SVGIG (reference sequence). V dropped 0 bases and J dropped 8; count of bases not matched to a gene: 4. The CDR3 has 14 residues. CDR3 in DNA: TGTGCCTGGAGTGTTGGACTAGCGGTGGATGAGCAGTTCTTC. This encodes CAWSVGLAVDEQFF.

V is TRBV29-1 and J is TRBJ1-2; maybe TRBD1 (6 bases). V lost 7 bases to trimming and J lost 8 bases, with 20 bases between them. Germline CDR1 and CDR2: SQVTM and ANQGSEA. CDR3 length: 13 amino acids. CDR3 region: CSGGEGGGVGYTF. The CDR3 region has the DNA TGCAGCGGGGGCGAAGGGGGGGGTGTCGGCTACACCTTC. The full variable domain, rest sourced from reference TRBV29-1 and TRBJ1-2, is SAVISQKPSRDICQRGTSLTIQCQVDSQVTMMFWYRQQPGQSLTLIATANQGSEATYESGFVIDKFPISRPNLTFSTLTVSNMSPEDSSIYLCSGGEGGGVGYTFGSGTRLTVV.

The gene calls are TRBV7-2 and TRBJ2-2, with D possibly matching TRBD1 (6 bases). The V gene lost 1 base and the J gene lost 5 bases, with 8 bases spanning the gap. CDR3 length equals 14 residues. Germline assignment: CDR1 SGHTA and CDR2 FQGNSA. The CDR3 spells CASSLGTVTGELFF. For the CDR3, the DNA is TGTGCCAGCAGCTTAGGGACAGTGACCGGGGAGCTGTTTTTT.

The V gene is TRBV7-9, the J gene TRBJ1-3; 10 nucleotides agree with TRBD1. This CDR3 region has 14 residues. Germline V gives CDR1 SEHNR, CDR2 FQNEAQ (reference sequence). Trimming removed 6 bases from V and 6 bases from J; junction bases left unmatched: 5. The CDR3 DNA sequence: TGTGCCAGCAGGGAGACAGGGGGCGAAAACACCATATATTTT. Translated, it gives CASRETGGENTIYF.

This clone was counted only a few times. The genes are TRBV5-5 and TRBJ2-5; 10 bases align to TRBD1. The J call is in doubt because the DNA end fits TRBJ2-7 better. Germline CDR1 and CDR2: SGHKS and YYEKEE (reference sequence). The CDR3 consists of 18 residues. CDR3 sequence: CASSGAPGQGIKAYEQYF. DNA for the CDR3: TGTGCCAGCAGTGGGGCACCGGGACAGGGGATTAAGGCCTACGAGCAGTACTTC.

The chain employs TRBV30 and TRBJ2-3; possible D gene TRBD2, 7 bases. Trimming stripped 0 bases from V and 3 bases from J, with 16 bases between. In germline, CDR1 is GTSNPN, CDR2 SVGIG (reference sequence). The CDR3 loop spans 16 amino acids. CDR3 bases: TGTGCCTGGAGTGTACCGGCGGGGGCGACTACAGATACGCAGTATTTT. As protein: CAWSVPAGATTDTQYF.

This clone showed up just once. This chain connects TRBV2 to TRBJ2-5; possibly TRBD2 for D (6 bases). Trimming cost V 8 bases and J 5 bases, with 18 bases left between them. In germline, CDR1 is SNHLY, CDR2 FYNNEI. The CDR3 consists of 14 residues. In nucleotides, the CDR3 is TGTGCCAGCGGCCCCCGGGACTCTTGGGAGACCCAGTACTTC. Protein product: CASGPRDSWETQYF.

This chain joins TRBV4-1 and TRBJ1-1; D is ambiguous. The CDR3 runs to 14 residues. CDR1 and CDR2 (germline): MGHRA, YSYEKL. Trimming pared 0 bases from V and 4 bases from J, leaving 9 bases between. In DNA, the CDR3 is TGCGCCAGCAGCCAAGATGGGAGAGTCACTGAAGCTTTCTTT. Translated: CASSQDGRVTEAFF.

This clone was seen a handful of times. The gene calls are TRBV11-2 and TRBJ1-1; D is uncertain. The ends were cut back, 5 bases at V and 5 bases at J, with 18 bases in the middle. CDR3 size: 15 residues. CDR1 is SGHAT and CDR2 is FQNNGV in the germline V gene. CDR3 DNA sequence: TGTGCCAGCAGCCAGTTGCGGGGTCGAGAAACTGAAGCTTTCTTT. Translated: CASSQLRGRETEAFF.

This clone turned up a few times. CDR3 sequence: CSVEKAGGVNEQFF. DNA for the CDR3: TGCAGCGTTGAAAAGGCAGGGGGAGTCAATGAGCAGTTCTTC. The chain recombines TRBV29-1 with TRBJ2-1; 7 bases line up with TRBD1. This CDR3 has 14 residues. Per germline, CDR1 SQVTM and CDR2 ANQGSEA. Germline trimming cut 2 bases from V and 6 bases from J; bases unmatched to any gene: 7.

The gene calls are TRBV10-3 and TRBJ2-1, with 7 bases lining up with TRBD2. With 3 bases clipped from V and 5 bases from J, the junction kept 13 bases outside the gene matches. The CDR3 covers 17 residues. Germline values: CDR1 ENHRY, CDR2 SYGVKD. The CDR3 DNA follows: TGTGCCATCAGTGACTTCGTCGGACGGGGGGTACACAATGAGCAGTTCTTC. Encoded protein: CAISDFVGRGVHNEQFF.

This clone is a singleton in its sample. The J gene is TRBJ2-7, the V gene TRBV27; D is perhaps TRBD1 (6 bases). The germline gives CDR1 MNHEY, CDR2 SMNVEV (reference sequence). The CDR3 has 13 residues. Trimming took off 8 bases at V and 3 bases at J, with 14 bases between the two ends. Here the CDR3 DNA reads TGTGCCAGCGCCAGGGACACAAACTACGAGCAGTACTTC. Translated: CASARDTNYEQYF.

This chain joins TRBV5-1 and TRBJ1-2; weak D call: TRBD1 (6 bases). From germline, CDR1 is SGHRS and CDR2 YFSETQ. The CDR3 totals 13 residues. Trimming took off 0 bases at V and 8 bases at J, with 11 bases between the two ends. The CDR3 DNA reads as TGCGCCAGCAGCTTGGCCGACAGGCGAGGCTACACCTTC. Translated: CASSLADRRGYTF. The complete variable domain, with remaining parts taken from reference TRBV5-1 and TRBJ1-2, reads KAGVTQTPRYLIKTRGQQVTLSCSPISGHRSVSWYQQTPGQGLQFLFEYFSETQRNKGNFPGRFSGRQFSNSRSEMNVSTLELGDSALYLCASSLADRRGYTFGSGTRLTVV.

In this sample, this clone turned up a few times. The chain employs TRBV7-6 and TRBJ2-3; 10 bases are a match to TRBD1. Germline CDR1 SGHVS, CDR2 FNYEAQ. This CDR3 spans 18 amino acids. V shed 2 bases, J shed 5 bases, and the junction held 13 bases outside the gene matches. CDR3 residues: CASSLYPLTGGLVDTQYF. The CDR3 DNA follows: TGTGCCAGCAGCTTATACCCCCTGACAGGGGGCTTGGTAGATACGCAGTATTTT.

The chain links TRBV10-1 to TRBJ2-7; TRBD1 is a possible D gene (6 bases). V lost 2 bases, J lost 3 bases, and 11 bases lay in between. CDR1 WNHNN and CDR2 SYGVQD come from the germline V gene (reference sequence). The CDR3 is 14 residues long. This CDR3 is CASSEAGANYEQYF. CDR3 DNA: TGCGCCAGCAGTGAGGCAGGGGCTAACTACGAGCAGTACTTC.

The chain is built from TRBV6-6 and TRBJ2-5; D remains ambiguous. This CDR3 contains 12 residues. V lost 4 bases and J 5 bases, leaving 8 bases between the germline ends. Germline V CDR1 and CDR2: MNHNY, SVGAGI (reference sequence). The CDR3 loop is CASSLTWETQYF. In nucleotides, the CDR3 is TGTGCCAGCAGTTTAACATGGGAGACCCAGTACTTC.

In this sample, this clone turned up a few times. CDR3 bases: TGTGCCAGCAGCTTATCACAGGGGGCCGGCACCGGGGAGCTGTTTTTT. Translated, it gives CASSLSQGAGTGELFF. This chain uses TRBV7-9 with TRBJ2-2; TRBD1 agrees at 9 bases. The CDR3 spans 16 residues. Germline assignment: CDR1 SEHNR and CDR2 FQNEAQ (reference sequence). The V gene end was trimmed by 2 bases and the J gene end by 4 bases; junction bases not matched to a gene: 5.

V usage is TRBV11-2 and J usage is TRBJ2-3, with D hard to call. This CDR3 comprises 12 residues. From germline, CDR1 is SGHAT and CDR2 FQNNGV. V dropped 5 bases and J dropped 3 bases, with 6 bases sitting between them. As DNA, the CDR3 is TGTGCCAGCAGCCTCCAGACAGATACGCAGTATTTT. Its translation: CASSLQTDTQYF.

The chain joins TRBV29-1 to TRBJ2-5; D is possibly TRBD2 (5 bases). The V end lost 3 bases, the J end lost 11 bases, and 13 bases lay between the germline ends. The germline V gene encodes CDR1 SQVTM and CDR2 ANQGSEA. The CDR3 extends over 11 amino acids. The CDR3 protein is CSVDRFGEQYF. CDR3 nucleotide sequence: TGCAGCGTTGACAGGTTTGGGGAGCAGTACTTC.